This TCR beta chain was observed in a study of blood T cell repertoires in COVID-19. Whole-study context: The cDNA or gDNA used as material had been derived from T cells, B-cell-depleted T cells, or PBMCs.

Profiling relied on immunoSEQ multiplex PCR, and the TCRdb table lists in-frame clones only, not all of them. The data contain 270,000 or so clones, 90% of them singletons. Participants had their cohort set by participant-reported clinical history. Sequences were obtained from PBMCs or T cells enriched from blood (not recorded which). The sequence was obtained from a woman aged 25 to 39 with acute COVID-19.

CDR3: CASRDRVTEAFF. CDR3 in DNA: TGTGCCAGTAGGGACAGGGTCACTGAAGCTTTCTTT. The chain joins TRBV19 to TRBJ1-1; 8 bases match TRBD1. Trimming removed 6 bases from V and 4 bases from J; junction bases left unmatched: 1. Germline CDR1 and CDR2: LNHDA and SQIVND (reference sequence). The CDR3 is 12 amino acids.